This TCR beta chain is from a study of OX40 agonist ivuxolimab in advanced cancers. Whole-study results and caveats: On average, CD8+ T cells had more expanded clones than CD4+.

This clone has only one observation. No antigen is known for it. The CDR3 contains 14 residues. From germline, CDR1 is MNHEY and CDR2 SVGAGI. Trimming removed 4 bases at V and 5 bases at J, with 14 bases between. Libraries were prepared by immunoSEQ multiplex PCR; TCRdb keeps only in-frame clonotypes and omits some of them. The sample records tens of thousands of clones, 70% to 85% being singletons. The source material was CD4+ or CD8+ T cells sorted from blood, sampled in a trial of the OX40 agonist ivuxolimab. This TCR came from an adult with an advanced solid tumor such as melanoma, head and neck, liver or kidney cancer. V gene TRBV6-5 combines with J gene TRBJ1-1, with D possibly TRBD1 on 5 matching bases. The CDR3 here is CASSLGGGGTEAFF. Here the CDR3 DNA reads TGTGCCAGCAGTTTAGGTGGGGGAGGAACTGAAGCTTTCTTT.